This T cell receptor beta chain was observed in a study of blood T cell repertoires in COVID-19. Assay used: immunoSEQ multiplex PCR; TCRdb lists only in-frame clones, some missing. The sample holds 200,000 to 300,000 clones, roughly 80% seen once. This CDR3 comprises 16 residues. Germline CDR1 reads MNHEY; CDR2 reads SMNVEV (reference sequence). V was clipped by 3 bases and J by 1 base; unmatched bases: 7. The clonotype originates from a woman aged 80 or over with acute or convalescent COVID-19. V and J are TRBV27 and TRBJ2-5; TRBD2 matches at 8 bases. Material for sequencing was peripheral blood. CDR3 nucleotides: TGTGCCAGCAGTTTCATCGGGGGGGAACCCCAAGAGACCCAGTACTTC. Residues: CASSFIGGEPQETQYF.